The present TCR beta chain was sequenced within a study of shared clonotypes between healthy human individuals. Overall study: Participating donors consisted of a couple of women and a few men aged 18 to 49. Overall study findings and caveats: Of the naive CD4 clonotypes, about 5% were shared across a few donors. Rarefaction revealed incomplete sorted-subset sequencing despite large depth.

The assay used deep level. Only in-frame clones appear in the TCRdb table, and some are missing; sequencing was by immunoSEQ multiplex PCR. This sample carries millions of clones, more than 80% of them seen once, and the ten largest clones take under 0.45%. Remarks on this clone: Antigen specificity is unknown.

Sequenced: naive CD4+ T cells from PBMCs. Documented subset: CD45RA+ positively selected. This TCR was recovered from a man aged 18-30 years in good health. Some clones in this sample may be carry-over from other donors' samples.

CDR3 sequence: CASTRGEKLFF. The DNA of the CDR3 is TGTGCCAGCACCCGGGGAGAAAAACTGTTTTTT. This chain links TRBV28 with TRBJ1-4; no definite D call. The CDR3 is made up of 11 amino acids. V was cut by 7 bases and J by 8 bases, with 8 bases left in between. The V gene's germline CDR1 is MDHEN and CDR2 SYDVKM.